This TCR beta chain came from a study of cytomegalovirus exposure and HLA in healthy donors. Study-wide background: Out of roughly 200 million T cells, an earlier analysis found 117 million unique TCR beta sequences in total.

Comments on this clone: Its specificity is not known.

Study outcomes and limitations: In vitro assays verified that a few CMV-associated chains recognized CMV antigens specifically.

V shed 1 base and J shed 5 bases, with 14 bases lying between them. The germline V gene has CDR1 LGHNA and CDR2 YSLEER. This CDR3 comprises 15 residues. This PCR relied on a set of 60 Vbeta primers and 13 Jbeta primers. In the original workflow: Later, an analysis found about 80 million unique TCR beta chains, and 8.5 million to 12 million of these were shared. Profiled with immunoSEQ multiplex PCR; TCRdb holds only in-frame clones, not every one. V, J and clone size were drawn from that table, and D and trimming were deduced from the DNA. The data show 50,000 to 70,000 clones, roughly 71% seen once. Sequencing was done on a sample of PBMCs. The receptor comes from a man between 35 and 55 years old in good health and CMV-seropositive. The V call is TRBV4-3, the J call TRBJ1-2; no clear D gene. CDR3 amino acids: CASSQGVSYRYGYTF. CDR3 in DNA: TGCGCCAGCAGCCAAGGCGTGAGTTATCGGTATGGCTACACCTTC.